This T cell receptor beta chain is from a study of metastatic and nonmetastatic thyroid tumors. How the authors handled the data: For papillary thyroid cancer, a distant-metastasis classifier was constructed from CDR3 differences observed across clinicopathological groups. With MiXCR, TCRdb reprocessed the PCR reads. For this entry, the V and J calls and clone size follow TCRdb and not the study's own pipeline. The repertoire holds roughly 71,000 clones, with 18% as singletons. The CDR3 runs to 15 residues. V shed 4 bases, J shed 6 bases, and the junction held 11 bases outside the gene matches. From germline, CDR1 is SGHRS and CDR2 YFSETQ. Thyroid surgery had not been preceded by any treatment in any patient.

The rearrangement joins TRBV5-1 to TRBJ2-7, with 9 bases lining up with TRBD2. What was sequenced was blood. The TCR comes from a female donor with papillary thyroid cancer or a benign thyroid nodule (not recorded which). Some clones in this sample may be carry-over from other donors' samples. The CDR3 region is CASSPGLALSFEQYF. CDR3 DNA: TGCGCCAGCAGCCCTGGACTAGCGTTAAGCTTCGAGCAGTACTTC.